These 9 T cell receptor beta chains originate from one sample sequenced in a study of shared clonotypes between healthy human individuals. Sequenced by immunoSEQ multiplex PCR; TCRdb stores in-frame clones only, minus some. The table lists 1,500,000 or so clones, approximately 98.5% of them singletons, with 0.36% in the top ten. The sequenced sample was naive CD4+ T cells sorted from blood. Subset given: CD45RA+ positively selected. The receptors stem from a man aged 30 to 45 in good health.

The chain joins TRBV7-8 to TRBJ2-5; D tentatively reads TRBD1 or TRBD2 (5 bases each). This CDR3 spans 15 amino acids. Germline V gene lookup returns CDR1 SGHVS and CDR2 FQNEAQ. The V end lost 4 bases, the J end lost 4 bases, and 16 bases lay between the germline ends. In nucleotides, the CDR3 is TGTGCCAGCAGCTCCCCTGTGAGGGGCGTAGAGACCCAGTACTTC. Its translation is CASSSPVRGVETQYF. The whole variable domain, remainder taken from reference TRBV7-8 and TRBJ2-5, is GAGVSQSPRYKVAKRGQDVALRCDPISGHVSLFWYQQALGQGPEFLTYFQNEAQLDKSGLPSDRFFAERPEGSVSTLKIQRTQQEDSAVYLCASSSPVRGVETQYFGPGTRLLVL.

This chain links TRBV15 with TRBJ2-7; unclear D gene. Germline CDR1 LNHNV, CDR2 YYDKDF (reference sequence). With 2 bases removed from V and 3 bases from J, the gap between germline ends came to 11 bases. The CDR3 consists of 14 residues. The CDR3 coding sequence is TGTGCCACCAGCAGAAACCTGGCTAACTACGAGCAGTACTTC. It codes for CATSRNLANYEQYF.

The rearrangement uses TRBV7-9 and TRBJ2-7; TRBD2 agrees at 9 bases. V shed 6 bases and J 2 bases; nucleotides not matched to a gene: 8. Germline assignment: CDR1 SEHNR and CDR2 FQNEAQ (reference sequence). This CDR3 comprises 15 residues. CDR3 loop: CASSYVAGATYEQYF. The CDR3 bases are TGTGCCAGCAGTTATGTAGCGGGAGCAACCTACGAGCAGTACTTC.

The chain uses TRBV9 and TRBJ1-3, with TRBD1 matching over 7 bases. J gave up 3 bases and V 3 bases, and 6 bases lay outside the gene matches. The CDR3 has 15 residues. Germline V gene sequence: CDR1 SGDLS, CDR2 YYNGEE. The CDR3 sequence is CASSGRAGGGNTIYF. In nucleotides, the CDR3 is TGTGCCAGCAGCGGACGAGCAGGGGGTGGAAACACCATATATTTT.

The rearrangement uses TRBV28 and TRBJ2-1; possible D gene TRBD2, 6 bases. Trimming shortened V by 5 bases and J by 7 bases, and 24 bases separated the two germline ends. The length of the CDR3 is 17 residues. Germline V lookup: CDR1 MDHEN, CDR2 SYDVKM. CDR3 nucleotide sequence: TGTGCCAGCAGTCCTCCCACCGGGACGCCCGCGGGGAATGAGCAGTTCTTC. The encoded protein is CASSPPTGTPAGNEQFF.

This chain uses TRBV5-1 with TRBJ1-4, with 7 bases that match TRBD1. Looked up from germline, CDR1 is SGHRS and CDR2 is YFSETQ. Trimming took 3 bases from V and 4 from J; bases not matched to a gene: 12. The CDR3 consists of 17 residues. CDR3 coding DNA: TGCGCCAGCAGCTCAGAACTTATTACAGGGGTTAATGAAAAACTGTTTTTT. Residues: CASSSELITGVNEKLFF.

The chain couples TRBV5-4 to TRBJ2-7; 11 bases agree with TRBD2. The V gene end was trimmed by 3 bases and the J gene end by 6 bases; junction bases not matched to a gene: 11. This CDR3 is built from 16 residues. CDR1 and CDR2 from the germline V gene are SGHNT and YYREEE (reference sequence). DNA of the CDR3: TGTGCCAGCAGCTCGATGATAGCGGGAGGGCAACGCGAGCAGTACTTC. It specifies CASSSMIAGGQREQYF.

This rearrangement joins TRBV11-2 to TRBJ1-1, with D unresolved. V was shortened by 7 bases and J by 5 bases, with 8 bases between the two germline ends. Germline values: CDR1 SGHAT, CDR2 FQNNGV. The CDR3 contains 11 residues. The chain's CDR3 is CASTSKTEAFF. CDR3 DNA sequence: TGTGCCAGCACCTCCAAGACTGAAGCTTTCTTT.

The chain joins TRBV30 to TRBJ1-2, with D maybe TRBD1 (6 bases). In germline, CDR1 is GTSNPN, CDR2 SVGIG (reference sequence). V was trimmed by 1 base and J by 7 bases, leaving 16 bases between them. The CDR3 consists of 14 residues. The CDR3 sequence: CAWSEGGDPLGYTF. CDR3 DNA: TGTGCCTGGAGTGAGGGGGGCGATCCGCTTGGCTACACCTTC.